This T cell receptor (beta chain) was observed in a study of blood T cells in healthy people across ages. Overall study: Template switching recovered approximately one barcoded beta molecule for every two T cells.

Isolation recovered at least 6 million PBMCs from every sample. This clonotype was observed a handful of times. The CDR3 covers 13 residues. Germline assignment: CDR1 SGHRS and CDR2 YFSETQ. V shed 4 bases and J 4 bases; nucleotides not matched to a gene: 4. Alongside a J-beta primer mix, a sample-barcoded 5' primer served in a second PCR lasting about 7 to 11 cycles. Each CDR3 protein is one row after TCRdb ran MiXCR on the 5' RACE reads. Seen here are 1.5 million to 2 million distinct CDR3 sequences, about 35% observed once, and the top ten hold about 10%. This receptor was obtained from a woman aged 30 to 39 in good health. The chain links TRBV5-1 to TRBJ1-2; TRBD1 matches at 7 bases. The sample consisted of blood. The chain's CDR3 is CASSTGQLYGYTF. The CDR3 DNA sequence: TGCGCCAGCAGCACGGGACAGCTCTATGGCTACACCTTC.